These 27 T cell receptor beta chains originate from one sample sequenced in a study of T cell responses to AZD1222 COVID-19 vaccine. Profiling relied on immunoSEQ multiplex PCR, and the TCRdb table lists in-frame clones only, not all of them. The sample yields tens of thousands of clones, roughly 88% seen once. The starting material was peripheral blood, obtained 28 days after the second AZD1222 dose. The origin of the receptors is an adult who received the AZD1222 COVID-19 vaccine.

This clone was detected only a few times. The V and J genes are TRBV24-1 and TRBJ2-3, with 7 bases that match TRBD1. The V gene's germline CDR1 is KGHDR and CDR2 SFDVKD. The CDR3 extends over 15 amino acids. V trimming: 2 bases; J trimming: 6 bases; junction bases outside the gene matches: 7. The CDR3 spells CATSDSGTVTDTQYF. CDR3 coding DNA: TGTGCCACCAGTGATTCCGGGACAGTAACCGATACGCAGTATTTT.

J is TRBJ1-1 and V is TRBV30; 12 nucleotides agree with TRBD1. J gave up 5 bases and V 2 bases, and 9 bases lay outside the gene matches. The germline V gene encodes CDR1 GTSNPN and CDR2 SVGIG (reference sequence). This CDR3 has 16 amino acids. The CDR3 DNA reads TGTGCCTGGAGTACGCCGGGACAGGGGGCTTATACTGAAGCTTTCTTT. Protein: CAWSTPGQGAYTEAFF.

This chain connects TRBV29-1 to TRBJ1-2, with D unresolved. CDR3 length: 10 amino acids. Between the trimmed V and J ends, which lost 3 bases and 6 bases, there was a span of 5 bases. Germline CDR1 reads SQVTM; CDR2 reads ANQGSEA. DNA for the CDR3: TGCAGCGTTGATGGGGATGGCTACACCTTC. Its protein is CSVDGDGYTF.

The V and J genes are TRBV30 and TRBJ2-3; TRBD2 aligns across 9 bases. This CDR3 comprises 15 residues. J was trimmed by 4 bases and V by 2 bases; bases with no gene match: 7. Germline V gene sequence: CDR1 GTSNPN, CDR2 SVGIG (reference sequence). CDR3 coding DNA: TGTGCCTGGAGTCCCCCCCAGCGGGGGGCAGATACGCAGTATTTT. It is translated as CAWSPPQRGADTQYF.

This chain links TRBV19 with TRBJ1-2; D gene unclear. The V end was cut by 2 bases, the J end by 2 bases, with 12 bases between. The length of the CDR3 is 15 residues. CDR1 is LNHDA and CDR2 is SQIVND in the germline V gene (reference sequence). CDR3 protein: CASSINLDGNYGYTF. The CDR3 DNA is TGTGCCAGTAGTATAAATCTGGACGGAAACTATGGCTACACCTTC. The whole variable domain, remainder taken from reference TRBV19 and TRBJ1-2, is DGGITQSPKYLFRKEGQNVTLSCEQNLNHDAMYWYRQDPGQGLRLIYYSQIVNDFQKGDIAEGYSVSREKKESFPLTVTSAQKNPTAFYLCASSINLDGNYGYTFGSGTRLTVV.

V and J are TRBV7-3 and TRBJ1-1; D gene uncertain. V lost 5 bases and J 3 bases, leaving 10 bases between the germline ends. The CDR3 covers 13 residues. The germline CDR1 and CDR2 sequences are SGHTA and FQGTGA. The chain's CDR3 is CASSPAPDTEAFF. The DNA for the CDR3 is TGTGCCAGCAGCCCGGCCCCTGACACTGAAGCTTTCTTT.

This clone has just one count. The chain employs TRBV4-1 and TRBJ2-2, with 9 bases lining up with TRBD1. CDR1 and CDR2 from the germline V gene are MGHRA and YSYEKL. Trimming at V came to 7 bases and at J to 4 bases, leaving 10 bases not matched to a gene. The CDR3 spans 16 residues. As DNA, the CDR3 is TGCGCCAGCAAACCGGGACAGGGTCTGGTCACCGGGGAGCTGTTTTTT. It is translated as CASKPGQGLVTGELFF.

The chain links TRBV10-3 to TRBJ1-2, with D tentatively TRBD1 (6 bases). The CDR3 spans 13 residues. The germline gives CDR1 ENHRY, CDR2 SYGVKD. Trimming took off 4 bases at V and 3 bases at J, with 9 bases between the two ends. CDR3 sequence (DNA): TGTGCCATCAGTGCCTCAGGGGACTATGGCTACACCTTC. It codes for CAISASGDYGYTF.

J is TRBJ2-3 and V is TRBV12-3 or TRBV12-4; D is undetermined. Trimming left V 10 bases short and J 3 bases short, with 14 bases between. The CDR3 has 13 amino acids. In nucleotides, the CDR3 is TGTGCCACCGCTTTGTTGGAGACAGATACGCAGTATTTT. Amino acid sequence: CATALLETDTQYF.

V usage is TRBV18 and J usage is TRBJ2-7; the D gene is possibly TRBD2 (5 bases). The CDR3 loop spans 15 amino acids. Germline CDR1 is KGHSH and CDR2 is LQKENI. Trimming took 0 bases from V and 2 from J, leaving 11 bases between them. CDR3 protein: CASSPPSRAPYEQYF. CDR3 nucleotides: TGTGCCAGCTCACCACCGTCGAGGGCCCCCTACGAGCAGTACTTC.

V is TRBV5-1 and J is TRBJ1-2; D remains unclear. The CDR3 consists of 14 residues. Trimming removed 0 bases at V and 0 bases at J, with 6 bases between. Germline V gene data show CDR1 as SGHRS and CDR2 as YFSETQ. Here the CDR3 reads CASSLAGPNYGYTF. DNA of the CDR3: TGCGCCAGCAGCTTGGCCGGCCCTAACTATGGCTACACCTTC. Full variable domain (rest looked up from reference TRBV5-1 and TRBJ1-2): KAGVTQTPRYLIKTRGQQVTLSCSPISGHRSVSWYQQTPGQGLQFLFEYFSETQRNKGNFPGRFSGRQFSNSRSEMNVSTLELGDSALYLCASSLAGPNYGYTFGSGTRLTVV.

The chain combines TRBV28 with TRBJ1-2; D remains unclear. CDR1 and CDR2 (germline): MDHEN, SYDVKM. The CDR3 is 14 residues long. V lost 1 base and J 1 base, leaving 7 bases between the germline ends. The CDR3 nucleotides are TGTGCCAGCAGTTTATCGGACGGTAACTATGGCTACACCTTC. Its translation: CASSLSDGNYGYTF.

The genes are TRBV28 and TRBJ1-4, with D possibly being TRBD1 (6 bases). Between the trimmed V and J ends, which lost 8 bases and 6 bases, there was a span of 16 bases. This CDR3 comprises 14 residues. Germline-derived CDR1 and CDR2 are MDHEN and SYDVKM. CDR3 bases: TGTGCCAGCGGACGCGGGACAAGCTATGAAAAACTGTTTTTT. This sequence encodes CASGRGTSYEKLFF.

The rearrangement joins TRBV24-1 to TRBJ2-2; 7 bases map to TRBD1. V gave up 4 bases and J gave up 2 bases; unmatched junction bases: 9. Germline V CDR1 and CDR2: KGHDR, SFDVKD. This CDR3 region has 17 residues. CDR3 in DNA: TGTGCCACCAGTGAGCGCGTAGGGGGCATAAACACCGGGGAGCTGTTTTTT. Encoded protein: CATSERVGGINTGELFF.

The J gene is TRBJ1-5, the V gene TRBV12-3 or TRBV12-4; no firm D call. The CDR3 runs 12 residues. The V end was cut by 3 bases, the J end by 5 bases, with 5 bases between. The CDR3 is CASSLGDQPQHF. CDR3 DNA: TGTGCCAGCAGTTTGGGTGATCAGCCCCAGCATTTT.

About this clone itself: One junction end does not reproduce the germline sequence, and a read error may be involved. The chain recombines TRBV5-4 with TRBJ2-5; D is perhaps TRBD2 (6 bases). CDR3 length: 13 residues. The germline V gene encodes CDR1 SGHNT and CDR2 YYREEE (reference sequence). The CDR3 coding sequence is TGTGCCAGCAGCTCTAACGCCGGGACTCTGCTGAACTTC. Translating gives CASSSNAGTLLNF.

The genes are TRBV24-1 and TRBJ2-1, with D tentatively TRBD1 (6 bases). The CDR3 is 16 amino acids. Between the trimmed V and J ends, which lost 1 base and 5 bases, there was a span of 14 bases. From germline, CDR1 is KGHDR and CDR2 SFDVKD. CDR3 residues: CATSDFTGSDNNEQFF. The CDR3 DNA sequence: TGTGCCACCAGTGATTTTACAGGGTCAGACAACAATGAGCAGTTCTTC.

This clone occurred once. The genes are TRBV28 and TRBJ1-3; D possibly corresponds to TRBD1 (5 bases). The V end was cut by 5 bases, the J end by 6 bases, with 14 bases between. The CDR3 runs to 14 residues. CDR1 and CDR2 (germline): MDHEN, SYDVKM. The CDR3 region is CASSPGGMENTIYF. CDR3 DNA sequence: TGTGCCAGCAGTCCCGGGGGGATGGAAAACACCATATATTTT. Full variable domain (outside the CDR3, taken from reference TRBV28 and TRBJ1-3): DVKVTQSSRYLVKRTGEKVFLECVQDMDHENMFWYRQDPGLGLRLIYFSYDVKMKEKGDIPEGYSVSREKKERFSLILESASTNQTSMYLCASSPGGMENTIYFGEGSWLTVV.

V usage is TRBV6-2 or TRBV6-3 and J usage is TRBJ1-1; a possible D gene is TRBD1 (6 bases). From germline, CDR1 is MNHEY and CDR2 SVGEGT. This CDR3 is built from 15 residues. The V gene lost 0 bases and the J gene lost 6 bases, with 14 bases spanning the gap. DNA of the CDR3: TGTGCCAGCAGTTACTCGACAGGCAGGGTGGCTGAAGCTTTCTTT. Its protein product is CASSYSTGRVAEAFF.

The chain recombines TRBV19 with TRBJ2-7; 12 positions agree with TRBD2. With V trimmed by 5 bases and J by 3 bases, 2 bases remained unmatched. Germline loops: CDR1 LNHDA, CDR2 SQIVND (reference sequence). The CDR3 consists of 14 residues. The CDR3 region is CASSLGLAGYEQYF. In nucleotides, the CDR3 is TGTGCCAGTAGTTTGGGACTAGCGGGCTACGAGCAGTACTTC.

The chain employs TRBV3-1 (or the pseudogene TRBV3-2) and TRBJ2-5; possibly TRBD2 for D (6 bases). Germline lookup yields CDR1 LGHDT and CDR2 YNNKEL (reference sequence). The CDR3 contains 16 residues. The V gene lost 1 base and the J gene lost 2 bases, with 14 bases spanning the gap. CDR3 amino acids: CASSQAFGGIQETQYF. CDR3 bases: TGTGCCAGCAGCCAAGCCTTTGGCGGGATACAAGAGACCCAGTACTTC.

The chain links TRBV7-2 to TRBJ1-3; D is unclear. Deletions cut 1 base from V and 0 bases from J, with 7 bases between. CDR1 is SGHTA, CDR2 FQGNSA, per germline. The CDR3 is 15 residues long. The CDR3 sequence: CASSLVFGSGNTIYF. CDR3 nucleotide sequence: TGTGCCAGCAGCTTAGTTTTCGGCTCTGGAAACACCATATATTTT.

The gene calls are TRBV4-1 and TRBJ1-1; 8 bases agree with TRBD1. The CDR3 runs 17 residues. Germline trimming cut 3 bases from V and 0 bases from J; bases unmatched to any gene: 9. Per the germline V gene, CDR1 is MGHRA and CDR2 is YSYEKL. DNA for the CDR3: TGCGCCAGCAGCCATCGGCAGGGGGCAACGGTGAACACTGAAGCTTTCTTT. Translated, it gives CASSHRQGATVNTEAFF.

This clone was observed a single time. The chain joins TRBV7-2 to TRBJ2-7; a possible D gene is TRBD1 (6 bases). The CDR3 covers 15 residues. V was pared by 5 bases and J by 2 bases, with 16 bases between. Germline loops: CDR1 SGHTA, CDR2 FQGNSA. The CDR3 region is CASSLIGGQPYEQYF. Here the CDR3 DNA reads TGTGCCAGCAGCCTAATAGGGGGACAACCCTACGAGCAGTACTTC. The whole variable domain, remainder taken from reference TRBV7-2 and TRBJ2-7, is GAGVSQSPSNKVTEKGKDVELRCDPISGHTALYWYRQSLGQGLEFLIYFQGNSAPDKSGLPSDRFSAERTGGSVSTLTIQRTQQEDSAVYLCASSLIGGQPYEQYFGPGTRLTVT.

This chain joins TRBV5-1 and TRBJ1-1, with 8 positions matching TRBD1. This CDR3 contains 14 residues. The junction had 8 bases not matched to a gene; V was cut back by 3 bases and J by 7 bases. Germline-derived CDR1 and CDR2 are SGHRS and YFSETQ. The CDR3 sequence is CASSSQGAQVEAFF. Written as DNA, the CDR3 is TGCGCCAGCAGCTCCCAGGGGGCCCAGGTTGAAGCTTTCTTT.

V gene TRBV28 combines with J gene TRBJ1-5; possibly TRBD1 for D (5 bases). The V gene's germline CDR1 is MDHEN and CDR2 SYDVKM. The ends were cut back, 6 bases at V and 6 bases at J, with 12 bases in the middle. The CDR3 runs 13 residues. The CDR3 loop reads CASRGDLGQPQHF. CDR3 nucleotide sequence: TGTGCCAGCAGGGGGGACTTAGGTCAGCCCCAGCATTTT.

The gene calls are TRBV25-1 and TRBJ2-7, with D possibly TRBD1 on 6 matching bases. Trimming removed 6 bases at V and 0 bases at J, with 15 bases between. Germline V gene lookup returns CDR1 MGHDK and CDR2 SYGVNS. This CDR3 is built from 15 residues. CDR3 sequence reads: CASRARDTLSYEQYF. As DNA, the CDR3 is TGTGCCAGCAGAGCCCGGGACACCCTCTCCTACGAGCAGTACTTC.